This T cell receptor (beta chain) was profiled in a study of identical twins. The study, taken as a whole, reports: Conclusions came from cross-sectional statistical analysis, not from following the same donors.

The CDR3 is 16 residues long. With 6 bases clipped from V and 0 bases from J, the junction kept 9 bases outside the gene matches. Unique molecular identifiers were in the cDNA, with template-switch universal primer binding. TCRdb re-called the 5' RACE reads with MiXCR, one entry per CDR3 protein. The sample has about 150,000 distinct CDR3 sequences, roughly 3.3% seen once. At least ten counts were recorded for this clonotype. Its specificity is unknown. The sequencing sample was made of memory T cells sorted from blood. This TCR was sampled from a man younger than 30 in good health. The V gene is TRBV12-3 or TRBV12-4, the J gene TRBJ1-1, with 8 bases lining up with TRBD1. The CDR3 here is CASRSGTGALNTEAFF. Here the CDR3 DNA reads TGTGCCAGCAGGTCCGGGACAGGCGCCCTGAACACTGAAGCTTTCTTT.